This T cell receptor (beta chain) was sequenced in a study of blood T cell repertoires in COVID-19. This table comes from immunoSEQ multiplex PCR, and its TCRdb copy is limited to in-frame clones, with some not included. Among more than 300,000 clones, 87% were seen once, and the ten largest hold roughly 10%. The germline gives CDR1 ENHRY, CDR2 SYGVKD. The CDR3 spans 14 residues. V lost 7 bases and J 2 bases, leaving 12 bases between the germline ends. The chain is built from TRBV10-3 and TRBJ2-1, with D maybe TRBD2 (6 bases). Sequenced sample: peripheral blood. This clonotype was obtained from a woman aged 25-40 years with COVID-19, enrolled during active disease. The CDR3 reads CAIKGGTAYNEQFF. CDR3 coding DNA: TGTGCCATCAAAGGCGGGACCGCCTACAATGAGCAGTTCTTC.